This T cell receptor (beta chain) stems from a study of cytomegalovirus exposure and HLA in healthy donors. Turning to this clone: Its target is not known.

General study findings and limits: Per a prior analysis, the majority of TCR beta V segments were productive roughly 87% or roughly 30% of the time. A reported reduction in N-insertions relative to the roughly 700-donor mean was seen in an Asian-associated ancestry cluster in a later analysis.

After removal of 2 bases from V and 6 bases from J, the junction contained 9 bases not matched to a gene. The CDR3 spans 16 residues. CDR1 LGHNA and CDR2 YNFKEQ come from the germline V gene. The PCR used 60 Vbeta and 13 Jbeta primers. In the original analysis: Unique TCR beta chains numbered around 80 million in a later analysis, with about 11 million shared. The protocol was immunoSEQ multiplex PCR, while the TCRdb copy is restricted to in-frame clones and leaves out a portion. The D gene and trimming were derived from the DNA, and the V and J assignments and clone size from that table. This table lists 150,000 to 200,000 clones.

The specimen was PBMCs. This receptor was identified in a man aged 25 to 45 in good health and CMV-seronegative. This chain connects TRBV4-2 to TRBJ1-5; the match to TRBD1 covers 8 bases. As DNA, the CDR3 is TGTGCCAGCAGCCAATCAGGGGGCAGGGTCCTTCAGCCCCAGCATTTT. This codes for CASSQSGGRVLQPQHF.